This entry features one TCR beta chain sequence. No cognate antigen has been identified for it. No quality values exist for individual bases; no much larger clone is one base distant. The library was obtained by the immunoSEQ multiplex PCR assay. For the multiplex PCR, a mixture combining 60 forward primers for TCR Vbeta segments and 13 reverse primers for TCR Jbeta segments was used. A multiplex PCR assay on genomic DNA amplified the CDR3 region of rearranged TCR beta genes. On the Illumina HiSeq System, the amplified TCR beta libraries were sequenced as 87-base-pair reads. The source study handled its data this way. Across the 600 to 700 repertoires, a later analysis counted roughly 84 million unique TCR beta chains, around 11 million of which were shared by at least two donors. Raw reads were error-corrected and collapsed into unique sequences with a nearest-neighbor algorithm that merged closely related sequences to remove PCR and sequencing errors. To assign V, D and J gene segments, CDR3 sequences were aligned to IMGT reference sequences. For a sequence to be retained, a match of at least six nucleotides to both a V gene segment and a J gene segment was required. A rearrangement was called productive if the CDR3 had no stop codons and remained in frame with V and J, and every other rearrangement was called non-productive. CDR3 was defined according to IMGT convention as the region running from the second conserved V-encoded cysteine to the conserved J-encoded phenylalanine. Sequences without an unambiguous match to a single V gene segment were excluded from the earlier analysis of several hundred of the donors. An earlier analysis of 500 to 700 of the donors classified V segments as functional when productive rearrangements were above 56.7% and as segregating when the standard deviation between donors was above 5%. A statistical classification framework was built for diagnosing cytomegalovirus status from the catalog of TCR beta chain sequences. In a later analysis, TCR nucleotide sequences were compared against IMGT/GENE-DB human TR gene sequences so that V and J genes could be assigned. The TCRdist pipeline was used in a later analysis to assign CDR3 sequences and most-parsimonious VDJ recombination scenarios. In a later analysis, each TCR beta chain was defined by its CDR3 amino acid sequence together with its V-gene family, and reads lacking a unique V-gene family were excluded. As a way to deal with suspected cross-contamination and a sequencing artifact, a later analysis dropped 500 to 700 nucleotide sequences that were highly shared and had low generation probability. In a later analysis, a clonal expansion index was calculated for each public chain from normalized within-repertoire ranks of inferred template counts. A later analysis computed generation probabilities with a VDJ recombination model fitted to out-of-frame rearrangements, and checked the results against IGoR. Hypergeometric tests were used in a later analysis to score TCR-TCR, TCR-HLA and TCR-CMV co-occurrence, with a repertoire-size bias correction applied to the TCR pairs. False discovery rates were estimated in a later analysis by permuting HLA or CMV assignments 20 times. In a later analysis, co-occurring TCRs were grouped with DBSCAN, and TCRdist sequence similarity was added when clustering was performed within HLA-allele-positive subsets. For co-occurrence clustering, repertoires with fewer than 30,000 or more than 120,000 public chains were excluded, along with about five repertoires with anomalous nucleotide sharing. The table comes from immuneACCESS by way of TCRdb, which keeps in-frame sequences with V and J called. Part of the clones is missing from these tables; in studies checked, under half for an unresolved V gene and the rest for unknown reasons. V and J calls and clone size are as listed in that table; D and trimming were resolved from the DNA. Across this sample there are around 100,000 clones, with around 79% seen only once. Clones ranked in the top ten supply 2.5% to 3.5% of the sample.

The data originate from a study of cytomegalovirus exposure and HLA in healthy donors (dated by TCRdb to 2017 to 2019). In terms of the full investigation: An earlier analysis of fewer than 750 of the donors reported 276 Gb of sequence data and around 100 million unique TCR beta sequences obtained from some 200 million T cells. Among about 390 genotyped donors of the cohort, an average of about 240,000 unique TCR beta nucleotide sequences were sequenced per donor, around a sixth of them non-productive. Rather than drawing on any new phenotypic data, the later analysis identified candidate immune exposures from TCR beta sequences and the way those sequences occurred across donors. Approximately 330 gigabases of sequencing data and around 80 million unique TCR sequences made up an early release that covered approximately 620 HLA-typed donors. A later genetic analysis used genome-wide SNP genotypes for 398 of the 666 donors, treating that subset as a discovery cohort. The study used immunosequencing to profile the T cell repertoires of 666 subjects and linked those repertoires to cytomegalovirus serostatus. All discovery cohort repertoires had been generated on a single sequencing platform. The number of donors typed differed by locus, with roughly 629-640 for A, B, C, DRB1 and DQB1, 522 for DQA1, approximately 580 for DPA1, and about 450 for DPB1. About five DR-DQ haplotypes were treated as single units for association and clustering because of strong linkage in the cohort. To predict cytomegalovirus infection status, the study combined high-throughput TCR immunosequencing, statistical association of individual TCRs with disease status, and machine learning. Alongside the repertoire data, information on donor age, sex, ethnicity and CMV serostatus was compiled. Of the roughly 410 genotyped donors, 75% to 85% were placed in the genetic ancestry cluster associated with self-reported Caucasian donors. An earlier analysis of several hundred of the donors applied high-throughput TCR beta sequencing to assess whether each TCR beta V gene segment acted as functional or pseudogenic. A later analysis re-analyzed previously published TCR beta repertoires from roughly 630 donors and added high-resolution HLA genotyping to study TCR occurrence patterns. HLA typing included class I and class II loci at four-digit resolution. The study was designed to test whether signatures of past pathogen exposure could be identified by cataloging public T cell receptors. A separate validation cohort of 100 to 150 different subjects was used in addition to the 666-subject first cohort.

Broader findings and caveats from the paper: A later analysis reported that several top co-occurrence clusters appeared linked to parvovirus B19, influenza, CMV and Epstein-Barr virus. In an earlier analysis of more than 450 of the donors, most TCR beta V segments were observed in productive rearrangements about 90% or about 30% of the time, broadly matching IMGT annotations. The study gave a list of about 150 TCR beta chains associated with cytomegalovirus. CMV serostatus was the only immune exposure information available for the cohort. Because the 87-base-pair reads could not distinguish some IMGT-functional V segments, including TRBV6-2 and TRBV6-3, those segments were excluded. Because HLA typing was missing for some donors at each locus, association tests included only the typed subset. The classifier was reported to diagnose cytomegalovirus status with high specificity and sensitivity in both the original and validation cohorts. In vitro tests confirmed that a few of the cytomegalovirus-associated TCR beta chains recognize cytomegalovirus antigens. A group of highly shared sequence variants was considered likely to be a technical artifact of the sequencing pipeline. In a later genetic analysis, fewer N-insertions in productive TCRs were reported among donors in an Asian-associated ancestry cluster than the approximately 630-donor mean. It was suggested by the authors that the approach could potentially be generalized to other disease states and immunological phenotypes. In a later analysis, HLA-associated TCR beta chains were found to be more clonally expanded and to have lower generation probabilities than equally common non-associated chains. According to a later analysis, TCR association rates differed among HLA loci, with DRB1 alleles showing the most associated TCRs and HLA-C alleles showing the fewest. An association between a missense DCLRE1C variant and V-gene and J-gene trimming of TCR beta chains was found in a later genetic analysis and replicated in an independent cohort. Correlated functional status among segregating V segments might be attributable to linkage disequilibrium, but an unknown experimental factor could not be ruled out. In a later analysis, about 16,000 TCR beta sequences were associated with specific HLA alleles at a false discovery rate of 0.05. A further reported finding was that TCR beta sequences accurately predicted the HLA-A and HLA-B alleles for most subjects in the first cohort. This cohort had only TCR beta chains sequenced, and the lack of alpha or paired-chain data limited which features could be detected. Sequencing depth was assumed to be roughly uniform across donors in the presence/absence analyses, though that assumption may not hold. Most TCR sequences were observed very rarely across donors, whereas some public TCRs were present in many individuals. Strong co-occurrence of HLA alleles, especially DR and DQ, made assigning TCR associations to individual alleles difficult. According to a later analysis, most CMV-associated TCR beta chains appeared to be HLA-restricted, and the HLA associations seemed to be driven largely by CMV exposure. Some 16 rarely observed V segments, including chromosome 9 orphons, were excluded from the earlier analysis of approximately 500 of the donors because counts were too low.

Looking up the germline V gene yields CDR1 MNHEY and CDR2 SVGAGI. The junction shows trimming of 11 bases on V and 4 bases on J, plus 14 bases between the germline ends. Including cysteine and phenylalanine, the CDR3 has 13 amino acids. The DNA shown is the 39-base CDR3, in frame from base 1. The cohort consisted of approximately 670 healthy bone marrow donors. At the time of sampling, every cohort member was nominally healthy, though immune exposures that went unrecorded were likely present. The donor tested CMV seronegative, placing the donor among the roughly 340 seronegative members of the cohort. Each donor provided a peripheral blood sample, and peripheral blood mononuclear cells were used for TCR beta sequencing. The Qiagen DNeasy Blood Extraction Kit was used to extract genomic DNA from the blood cell samples.

The clonotype comes from a woman between 40 and 50 years old in good health and CMV-seronegative. The chain couples TRBV6-5 to TRBJ1-4, with the D gene not clear enough to name. Source material: PBMCs. The nucleotide sequence is given as TGTGCCGGTCAGCTAGGTGATAATGAAAAACTGTTTTTT. This gives the protein CAGQLGDNEKLFF.